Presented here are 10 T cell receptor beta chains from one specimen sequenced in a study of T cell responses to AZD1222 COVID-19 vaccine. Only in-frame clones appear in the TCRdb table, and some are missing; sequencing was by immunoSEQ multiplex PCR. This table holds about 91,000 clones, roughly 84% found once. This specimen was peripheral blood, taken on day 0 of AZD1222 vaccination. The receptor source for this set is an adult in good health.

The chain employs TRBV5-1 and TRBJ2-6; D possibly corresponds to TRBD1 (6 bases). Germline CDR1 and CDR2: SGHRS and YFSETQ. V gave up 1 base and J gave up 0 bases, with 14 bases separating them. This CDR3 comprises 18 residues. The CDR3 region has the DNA TGCGCCAGCAGCTTGAGGTCAGGGGCCCTCTCTGGGGCCAACGTCCTGACTTTC. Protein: CASSLRSGALSGANVLTF.

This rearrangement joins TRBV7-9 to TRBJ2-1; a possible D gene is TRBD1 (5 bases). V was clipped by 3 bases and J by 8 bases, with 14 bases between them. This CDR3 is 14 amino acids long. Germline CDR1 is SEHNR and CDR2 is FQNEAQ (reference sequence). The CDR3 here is CASSFFGSQDEQFF. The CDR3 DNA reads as TGTGCCAGCAGCTTCTTCGGATCACAGGATGAGCAGTTCTTC.

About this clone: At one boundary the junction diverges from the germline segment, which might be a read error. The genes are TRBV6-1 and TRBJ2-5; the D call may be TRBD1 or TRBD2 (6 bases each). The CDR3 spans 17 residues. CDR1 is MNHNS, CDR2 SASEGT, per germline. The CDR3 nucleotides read TGTGCCAGCAGGGAAGGTCTAGGCGGGGTCCCCAGGGGGACCCAGTACTTC. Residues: CASREGLGGVPRGTQYF.

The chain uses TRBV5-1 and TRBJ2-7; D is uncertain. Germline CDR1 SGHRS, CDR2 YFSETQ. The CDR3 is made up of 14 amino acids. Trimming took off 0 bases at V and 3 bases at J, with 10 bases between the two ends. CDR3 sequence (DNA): TGCGCCAGCAGCTTGGACCCCCTAAACTACGAGCAGTACTTC. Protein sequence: CASSLDPLNYEQYF.

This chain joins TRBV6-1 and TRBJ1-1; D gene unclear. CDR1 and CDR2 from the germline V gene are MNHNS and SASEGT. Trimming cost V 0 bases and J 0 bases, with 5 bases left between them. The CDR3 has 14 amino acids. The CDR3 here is CASSEAGLNTEAFF. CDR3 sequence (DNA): TGTGCCAGCAGTGAAGCAGGGTTGAACACTGAAGCTTTCTTT.

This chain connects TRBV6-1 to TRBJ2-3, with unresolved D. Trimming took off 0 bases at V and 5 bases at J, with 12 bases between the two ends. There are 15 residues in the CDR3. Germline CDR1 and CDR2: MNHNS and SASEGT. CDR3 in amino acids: CASSEAPAAGDTQYF. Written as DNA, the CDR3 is TGTGCCAGCAGTGAAGCGCCGGCAGCCGGAGATACGCAGTATTTT.

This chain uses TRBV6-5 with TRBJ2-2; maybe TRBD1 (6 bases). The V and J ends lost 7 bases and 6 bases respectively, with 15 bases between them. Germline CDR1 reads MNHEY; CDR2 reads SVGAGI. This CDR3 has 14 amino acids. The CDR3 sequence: CASTHRVLAGELFF. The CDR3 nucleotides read TGTGCCAGCACCCACAGGGTTCTCGCCGGGGAGCTGTTTTTT.

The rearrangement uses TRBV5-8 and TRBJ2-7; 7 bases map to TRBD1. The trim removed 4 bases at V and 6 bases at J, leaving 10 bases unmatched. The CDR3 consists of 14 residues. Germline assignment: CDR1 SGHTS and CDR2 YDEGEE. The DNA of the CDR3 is TGTGCCAGCAGCGTGACAGGGAGTAGGGGCGAGCAGTACTTC. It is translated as CASSVTGSRGEQYF.

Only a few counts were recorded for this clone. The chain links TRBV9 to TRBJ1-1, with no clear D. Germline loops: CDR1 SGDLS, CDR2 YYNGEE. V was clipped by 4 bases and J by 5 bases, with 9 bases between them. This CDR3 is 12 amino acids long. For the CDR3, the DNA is TGTGCCAGCAGCCAGCTTGCGACTGAAGCTTTCTTT. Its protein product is CASSQLATEAFF.

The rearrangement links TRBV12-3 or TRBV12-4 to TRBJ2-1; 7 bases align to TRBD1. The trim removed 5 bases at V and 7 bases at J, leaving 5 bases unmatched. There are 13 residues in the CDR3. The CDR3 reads CASSATDRNEQFF. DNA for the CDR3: TGTGCCAGCAGTGCGACGGACAGGAATGAGCAGTTCTTC.